This entry is about one T cell receptor (beta chain). The entry originates in a study of cytomegalovirus exposure and HLA in healthy donors. Primers for the PCR totalled 60 Vbeta and 13 Jbeta. The assay was immunoSEQ multiplex PCR, and TCRdb's table has in-frame clones only and misses some. The top ten hold about 3.8% of the sample, which has some 110,000 clones, around 86% seen once. This clonotype was sampled from a woman aged 25 to 39 in good health and CMV-seronegative. What was sequenced was PBMCs.

The CDR3 bases are TGTGCCAGCAGCTCGGGACTGACATTTTCCTACGAGCAGTACTTC. This codes for CASSSGLTFSYEQYF. This sequence joins TRBV11-2 and TRBJ2-7; TRBD2 is a possible D gene (6 bases). CDR1 and CDR2 (germline): SGHAT, FQNNGV. Trimming left V 4 bases short and J 1 base short, with 14 bases between. This CDR3 is built from 15 residues.